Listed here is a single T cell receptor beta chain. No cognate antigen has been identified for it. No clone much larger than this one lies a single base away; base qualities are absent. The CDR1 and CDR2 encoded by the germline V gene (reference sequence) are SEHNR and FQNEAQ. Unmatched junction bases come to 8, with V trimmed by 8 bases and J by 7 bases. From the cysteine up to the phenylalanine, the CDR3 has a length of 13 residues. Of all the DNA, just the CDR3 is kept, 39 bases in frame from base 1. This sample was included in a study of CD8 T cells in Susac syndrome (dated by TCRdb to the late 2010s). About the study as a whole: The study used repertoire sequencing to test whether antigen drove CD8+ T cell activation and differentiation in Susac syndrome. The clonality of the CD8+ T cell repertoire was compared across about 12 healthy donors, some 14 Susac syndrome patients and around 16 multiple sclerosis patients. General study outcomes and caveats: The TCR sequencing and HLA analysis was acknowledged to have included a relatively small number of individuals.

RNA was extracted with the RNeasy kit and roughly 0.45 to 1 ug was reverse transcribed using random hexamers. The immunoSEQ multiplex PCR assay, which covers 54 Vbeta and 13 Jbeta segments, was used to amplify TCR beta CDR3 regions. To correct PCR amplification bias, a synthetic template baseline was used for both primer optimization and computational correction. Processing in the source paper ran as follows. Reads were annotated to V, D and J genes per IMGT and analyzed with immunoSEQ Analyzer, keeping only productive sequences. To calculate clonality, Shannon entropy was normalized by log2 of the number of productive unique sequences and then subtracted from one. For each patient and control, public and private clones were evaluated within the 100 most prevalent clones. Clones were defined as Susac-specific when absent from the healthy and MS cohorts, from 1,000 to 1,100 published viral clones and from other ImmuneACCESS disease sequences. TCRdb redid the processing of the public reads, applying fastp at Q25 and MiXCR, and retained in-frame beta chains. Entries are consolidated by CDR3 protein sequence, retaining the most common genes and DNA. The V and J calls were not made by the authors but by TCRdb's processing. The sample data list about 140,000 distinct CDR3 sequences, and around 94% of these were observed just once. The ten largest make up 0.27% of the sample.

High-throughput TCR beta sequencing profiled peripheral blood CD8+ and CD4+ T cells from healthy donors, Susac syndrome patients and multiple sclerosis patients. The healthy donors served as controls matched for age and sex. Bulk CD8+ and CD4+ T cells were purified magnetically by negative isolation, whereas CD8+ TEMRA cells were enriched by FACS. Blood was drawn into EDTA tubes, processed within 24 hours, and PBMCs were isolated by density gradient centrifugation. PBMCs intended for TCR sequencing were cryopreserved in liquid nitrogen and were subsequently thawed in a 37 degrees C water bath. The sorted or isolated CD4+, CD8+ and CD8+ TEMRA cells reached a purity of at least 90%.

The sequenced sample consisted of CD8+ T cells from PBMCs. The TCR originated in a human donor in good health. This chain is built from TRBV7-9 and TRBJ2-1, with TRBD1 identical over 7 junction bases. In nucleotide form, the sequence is TGTGCCAGCTTTACAGGGGTCGGGAATGAGCAGTTCTTC. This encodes CASFTGVGNEQFF.